The 2 T cell receptor beta chains below come from one sample, sequenced in a study of cytomegalovirus exposure and HLA in healthy donors (dated by TCRdb to 2016 to 2017). The library was obtained by the immunoSEQ multiplex PCR assay. A mixture of 60 forward primers for TCR Vbeta segments and 13 reverse primers for TCR Jbeta segments was used in the multiplex PCR. Held by TCRdb, this immuneACCESS table contains in-frame sequences only and omits some clones. Under half of the omission traces to an unresolved V gene where checked; the cause of the rest is unknown. This sample lists 250,000 to 350,000 clones; roughly 89% were detected once. The ten largest account for almost 4% of the sample. The sequencing sample was made of PBMCs. The receptors here all came from a man aged 40-49 years in good health and CMV-seropositive.

This chain uses TRBV7-9 with TRBJ2-7; perhaps TRBD2 as D (7 bases). V gave up 5 bases and J gave up 3 bases, with 23 bases separating them. Germline assignment: CDR1 SEHNR and CDR2 FQNEAQ (reference sequence). CDR3 length equals 17 residues. The CDR3: CASSAPERGGRSYEQYF. The DNA for the CDR3 is TGTGCCAGCAGCGCCCCCGAGAGGGGGGGGCGAAGCTACGAGCAGTACTTC.

This clone was seen a single time. This chain connects TRBV14 to TRBJ2-7; 9 bases fit TRBD1. The CDR3 contains 14 residues. Germline CDR1 and CDR2: SGHDN and FVKESK. After removal of 3 bases from V and 5 bases from J, the junction contained 5 bases not matched to a gene. CDR3 in amino acids: CASSQVDRGDEQYF. The DNA for the CDR3 is TGTGCCAGCAGCCAGGTGGACAGGGGCGACGAGCAGTACTTC.